The 29 T cell receptor beta chains given below trace back to one sample, sequenced in a study of OX40 agonist ivuxolimab in advanced cancers. This table comes from immunoSEQ multiplex PCR, and its TCRdb copy is limited to in-frame clones, with some not included. Counted here are 47,000 or so clones, around 84% occurring once; the ten biggest clones make up around 11%. This specimen consisted of CD4+ or CD8+ T cells sorted from blood, obtained in a trial of the OX40 agonist ivuxolimab. These receptors were collected from an adult with an advanced solid tumor such as melanoma, head and neck, liver or kidney cancer.

The V call is TRBV11-2, the J call TRBJ1-1; TRBD1 agrees at 7 bases. Germline V gene lookup returns CDR1 SGHAT and CDR2 FQNNGV. V lost 5 bases to trimming and J lost 7 bases; unmatched junction nucleotides: 10. This CDR3 is 14 amino acids long. CDR3 sequence reads: CASSPGQEDFEAFF. The DNA of the CDR3 is TGTGCCAGCAGCCCCGGACAGGAGGACTTTGAAGCTTTCTTT. The full variable domain, completed using reference TRBV11-2 and TRBJ1-1, is EAGVAQSPRYKIIEKRQSVAFWCNPISGHATLYWYQQILGQGPKLLIQFQNNGVVDDSQLPKDRFSAERLKGVDSTLKIQPAKLEDSAVYLCASSPGQEDFEAFFGQGTRLTVV.

The chain recombines TRBV18 with TRBJ2-7; D gene ambiguous. Germline loops: CDR1 KGHSH, CDR2 LQKENI. The V end was cut by 2 bases, the J end by 6 bases, with 17 bases between. The CDR3 length is 15 residues. As DNA, the CDR3 is TGTGCCAGCTCACCAGACCCGAATCGGAAAGGCGAGCAGTACTTC. Its translation: CASSPDPNRKGEQYF. The complete variable domain, with remaining parts taken from reference TRBV18 and TRBJ2-7, reads NAGVMQNPRHLVRRRGQEARLRCSPMKGHSHVYWYRQLPEEGLKFMVYLQKENIIDESGMPKERFSAEFPKEGPSILRIQQVVRGDSAAYFCASSPDPNRKGEQYFGPGTRLTVT.

This sequence joins TRBV19 and TRBJ2-5, with TRBD1 matching 9 bases. Unmatched junction bases numbered 1, after V lost 1 base and J lost 1 base. Germline V gene sequence: CDR1 LNHDA, CDR2 SQIVND (reference sequence). The CDR3 runs 15 residues. CDR3 region: CASSIGTGAQETQYF. As DNA, the CDR3 is TGTGCCAGTAGTATAGGGACAGGGGCCCAAGAGACCCAGTACTTC.

The rearrangement links TRBV5-6 to TRBJ1-1; possibly TRBD1 for D (6 bases). CDR3 size: 15 residues. V lost 2 bases, J lost 0 bases, and 11 bases lay in between. Germline CDR1 reads SGHDT; CDR2 reads YYEEEE. The CDR3 is CASSFVGALNTEAFF. The CDR3 DNA reads TGTGCCAGCAGCTTTGTGGGGGCCTTGAACACTGAAGCTTTCTTT.

The chain links TRBV11-2 to TRBJ2-2; TRBD1 aligns across 8 bases. V lost 6 bases, J lost 6 bases, and 15 bases stayed unmatched. The CDR3 consists of 17 residues. Looked up from germline, CDR1 is SGHAT and CDR2 is FQNNGV. CDR3 nucleotides: TGTGCCAGCAGTAATGGTGCCAGGGGGCTTCTAGCCGGGGAGCTGTTTTTT. Its translation: CASSNGARGLLAGELFF.

In its sample, this clone was seen once. CDR3 loop: CASAPLGESGQPQHF. CDR3 DNA: TGTGCCAGCGCCCCTCTGGGGGAGAGCGGCCAGCCCCAGCATTTT. The V and J genes are TRBV27 and TRBJ1-5, with D possibly matching TRBD1 (5 bases). The CDR3 length is 15 residues. Germline CDR1 is MNHEY and CDR2 is SMNVEV (reference sequence). The V end was cut by 8 bases, the J end by 7 bases, with 21 bases between.

The chain joins TRBV5-1 to TRBJ2-6; D uncertain. The CDR3 covers 17 residues. V lost 0 bases and J lost 4, with 14 bases in between. The germline gives CDR1 SGHRS, CDR2 YFSETQ. The CDR3 DNA is TGCGCCAGCAGCTTGGAGTACCTCAGTACCGGGGCCAACGTCCTGACTTTC. Translated, it gives CASSLEYLSTGANVLTF.

This rearrangement joins TRBV10-2 to TRBJ1-2; TRBD1 is a possible D gene (5 bases). Germline V lookup: CDR1 WSHSY, CDR2 SAAADI. CDR3 size: 14 residues. With 5 bases removed from V and 0 bases from J, the gap between germline ends came to 10 bases. The chain's CDR3 is CASSSGTTNYGYTF. The CDR3 bases are TGCGCCAGCAGTTCCGGGACGACTAACTATGGCTACACCTTC.

This clone was seen once. This chain uses TRBV11-2 with TRBJ2-1; D is uncertain. The germline V gene has CDR1 SGHAT and CDR2 FQNNGV. The CDR3 consists of 15 residues. V lost 0 bases and J 0 bases, leaving 6 bases between the germline ends. CDR3 residues: CASSLDYSSYNEQFF. The CDR3 region has the DNA TGTGCCAGCAGCTTAGACTACTCCTCCTACAATGAGCAGTTCTTC.

J is TRBJ2-7 and V is TRBV28; 11 bases agree with TRBD2. After removal of 5 bases from V and 1 base from J, the junction contained 4 bases not matched to a gene. Germline V gene data show CDR1 as MDHEN and CDR2 as SYDVKM. The CDR3 extends over 15 amino acids. The CDR3: CASSAGLAVSYEQYF. CDR3 DNA sequence: TGTGCCAGCAGTGCGGGACTAGCGGTTTCCTACGAGCAGTACTTC.

The chain joins TRBV27 to TRBJ2-1; 12 bases agree with TRBD2. The CDR3 runs 16 residues. With 6 bases clipped from V and 8 bases from J, the junction kept 11 bases outside the gene matches. Germline values: CDR1 MNHEY, CDR2 SMNVEV (reference sequence). The CDR3 DNA reads TGTGCCAGCAGACGCGCTCTAGCGGGAGGGCCTCATGAGCAGTTCTTC. The encoded protein is CASRRALAGGPHEQFF.

This clone was seen a few times. The CDR3 protein is CASSPSGGAWDNEQFF. CDR3 coding DNA: TGTGCCAGCAGCCCCTCAGGGGGCGCTTGGGACAATGAGCAGTTCTTC. The chain combines TRBV7-9 with TRBJ2-1, with 8 bases matching TRBD1. The V and J ends lost 5 bases and 5 bases, in that order; junction bases with no gene match: 11. The CDR3 is 16 amino acids. The germline CDR1 and CDR2 sequences are SEHNR and FQNEAQ (reference sequence).

In the case of this clone: A far bigger clonotype differs at one base, so this is likely a read error. This CDR3 is also generated by other DNA sequences in the sample. The rearrangement links TRBV4-1 to TRBJ1-1; unclear D gene. The germline V and J ends were trimmed by 1 base and 2 bases, with 11 bases remaining between them. The CDR3 loop spans 15 amino acids. The germline V gene has CDR1 MGHRA and CDR2 YSYEKL. DNA for the CDR3: TGCGCCAGCAGCCAAGGGACGGGTCAAAACACTGAAGCTTTCTTT. The encoded protein is CASSQGTGQNTEAFF.

V and J are TRBV9 and TRBJ2-2; the D call may be TRBD1 or TRBD2 (6 bases each). CDR1 and CDR2 (germline): SGDLS, YYNGEE. The V end lost 3 bases, the J end lost 4 bases, and 10 bases lay between the germline ends. This CDR3 comprises 14 residues. The CDR3 region has the DNA TGTGCCAGCAGCGCGAAGGGGGGCACCGGGGAGCTGTTTTTT. It codes for CASSAKGGTGELFF.

The chain has TRBV14 and TRBJ2-3; no reliable D call. This CDR3 region has 16 residues. V was trimmed by 1 base and J by 3 bases, leaving 14 bases between them. CDR1 is SGHDN and CDR2 is FVKESK in the germline V gene. CDR3 loop: CASSQAERPQTDTQYF. The CDR3 coding sequence is TGTGCCAGCAGCCAAGCGGAGCGACCTCAAACAGATACGCAGTATTTT.

This clone was detected a few times. The rearrangement links TRBV15 to TRBJ1-5; D remains ambiguous. The V end was cut by 8 bases, the J end by 2 bases, with 10 bases between. CDR1 and CDR2 from the germline V gene are LNHNV and YYDKDF (reference sequence). This CDR3 region has 13 residues. For the CDR3, the DNA is TGTGCCACCTCGGTTAGGCGCAATCAGCCCCAGCATTTT. As protein: CATSVRRNQPQHF.

The J gene is TRBJ2-2, the V gene TRBV27, with D uncertain. From germline, CDR1 is MNHEY and CDR2 SMNVEV (reference sequence). V lost 0 bases and J 6 bases, leaving 5 bases between the germline ends. The CDR3 contains 13 residues. The DNA of the CDR3 is TGTGCCAGCAGTTTATCGATGGCCGGGGAGCTGTTTTTT. Protein: CASSLSMAGELFF.

V is TRBV7-2 and J is TRBJ1-2; tentative D call: TRBD1 (5 bases). The CDR3 is 13 residues long. Germline-derived CDR1 and CDR2 are SGHTA and FQGNSA. V gave up 7 bases and J gave up 6 bases, with 15 bases separating them. The CDR3 DNA sequence: TGTGCCAGCACCCAGCGGGGCGACGATGGCTACACCTTC. Protein product: CASTQRGDDGYTF.

This clone was seen a single time. The rearrangement links TRBV4-3 to TRBJ2-1, with a weak D call TRBD1 (6 bases). The CDR3 has 16 residues. Germline CDR1 reads LGHNA; CDR2 reads YSLEER. Deletions cut 0 bases from V and 2 bases from J, with 11 bases between. The CDR3 nucleotides are TGCGCCAGCAGCCAAGATGGTCCAGGGGCCTACAATGAGCAGTTCTTC. Protein: CASSQDGPGAYNEQFF.

The V and J genes are TRBV4-1 and TRBJ2-7; TRBD1 or TRBD2 may be the D gene (6 bases each). Trimming cost V 5 bases and J 2 bases, with 22 bases left between them. Germline values: CDR1 MGHRA, CDR2 YSYEKL. This CDR3 region has 17 residues. In DNA, the CDR3 is TGCGCCAGCAGCTATGATCCGGGGGACACCCTACCCTACGAGCAGTACTTC. This encodes CASSYDPGDTLPYEQYF.

The V call is TRBV7-8, the J call TRBJ1-1; no clear D. The CDR3 contains 12 residues. V was cut by 2 bases and J by 7 bases, with 8 bases left in between. The germline V gene has CDR1 SGHVS and CDR2 FQNEAQ. Here the CDR3 DNA reads TGTGCCAGCAGCTTAAAGCACGGTGAAGCTTTCTTT. It specifies CASSLKHGEAFF.

On this clone: Other nucleotide sequences from this sample produce the same CDR3. J is TRBJ1-5 and V is TRBV4-1; D is perhaps TRBD1 (5 bases). Germline CDR1 MGHRA, CDR2 YSYEKL. This CDR3 is built from 15 residues. Trimming stripped 3 bases from V and 0 bases from J, with 9 bases between. The CDR3 protein is CASSHRQLSNQPQHF. In DNA, the CDR3 is TGCGCCAGCAGCCACCGACAGCTTAGCAATCAGCCCCAGCATTTT.

This clone was observed a handful of times. The rearrangement joins TRBV6-5 to TRBJ2-7; 12 bases map to TRBD2. Unmatched junction bases numbered 6, after V lost 7 bases and J lost 2 bases. Germline V gene sequence: CDR1 MNHEY, CDR2 SVGAGI. The CDR3 length is 15 residues. The CDR3 protein is CASNEGLAGTYEQYF. For the CDR3, the DNA is TGTGCCAGCAATGAGGGACTAGCGGGTACCTACGAGCAGTACTTC.

The sample holds one count of this clone. The rearrangement joins TRBV19 to TRBJ2-7, with 7 bases matching TRBD2. The V segment lost 3 bases and the J segment 5 bases; nucleotides outside the gene matches: 13. CDR3 size: 16 residues. CDR1 is LNHDA, CDR2 SQIVND, per germline (reference sequence). The CDR3 coding sequence is TGTGCCAGTAGTATCCGTGTTTACCGGGGGGTTAACGAGCAGTACTTC. As protein: CASSIRVYRGVNEQYF. Complete variable domain (other parts from reference TRBV19 and TRBJ2-7): DGGITQSPKYLFRKEGQNVTLSCEQNLNHDAMYWYRQDPGQGLRLIYYSQIVNDFQKGDIAEGYSVSREKKESFPLTVTSAQKNPTAFYLCASSIRVYRGVNEQYFGPGTRLTVT.

V gene TRBV14 combines with J gene TRBJ2-7; unclear D gene. V was pared by 0 bases and J by 3 bases, with 12 bases between. CDR1 is SGHDN, CDR2 FVKESK, per germline. This CDR3 contains 15 residues. CDR3 in DNA: TGTGCCAGCAGCCAAGAACGGAACAACCTCTACGAGCAGTACTTC. As protein: CASSQERNNLYEQYF.

This clone turned up a few times. V gene TRBV12-5 combines with J gene TRBJ1-1; D is unresolved. CDR1 is LGHNT, CDR2 FRNRAP, per germline. This CDR3 has 12 residues. V was clipped by 3 bases and J by 0 bases, with 2 bases between them. The DNA of the CDR3 is TGTGCTAGTGGTTTAGTGAACACTGAAGCTTTCTTT. This sequence encodes CASGLVNTEAFF.

This clone occurred once. The genes are TRBV12-5 and TRBJ2-5, with 8 bases identical to TRBD1. J was trimmed by 2 bases and V by 4 bases; bases with no gene match: 6. The CDR3 contains 15 residues. Per germline, CDR1 LGHNT and CDR2 FRNRAP. This CDR3 is CASGSPRTGQETQYF. CDR3 sequence (DNA): TGTGCTAGTGGTTCCCCCAGGACAGGGCAAGAGACCCAGTACTTC.

A single count supports this clone. The chain joins TRBV25-1 to TRBJ1-2; 10 bases map to TRBD1. This CDR3 has 13 residues. From germline, CDR1 is MGHDK and CDR2 SYGVNS. The J segment lost 8 bases and the V segment lost 5 bases, leaving 5 bases of the junction unmatched. The CDR3 is CASSYGQGDGYTF. Written as DNA, the CDR3 is TGTGCCAGCAGTTATGGACAGGGGGACGGCTACACCTTC.

This clone was seen just once. The rearrangement joins TRBV9 to TRBJ2-3, with TRBD2 matching over 10 bases. CDR1 SGDLS and CDR2 YYNGEE come from the germline V gene. Losses at the gene ends were 3 bases for V and 4 bases for J; bases not matched to a gene: 14. The CDR3 is 18 amino acids. CDR3 coding DNA: TGTGCCAGCAGCGACAGCGGGAGGGCCTGGGATCACCCAGATACGCAGTATTTT. This encodes CASSDSGRAWDHPDTQYF.